These 18 T cell receptor beta chains came from one sample sequenced in a study of identical twins. A single record per CDR3 protein comes from TCRdb applying MiXCR to the 5' RACE reads. The sample includes about 520,000 distinct CDR3 sequences, about 20% of them seen just once. The data also belong to a second study, concerning T cells expressing NK-cell markers.

Sequencing used CD4+ T cells sorted from blood. These receptors came from a woman under 30 in good health.

This clonotype has at least ten counts. This chain links TRBV29-1 with TRBJ2-1; D is unresolved. CDR1 is SQVTM and CDR2 is ANQGSEA in the germline V gene. This CDR3 is 11 amino acids long. Trimming pared 7 bases from V and 4 bases from J, leaving 8 bases between. CDR3 amino acids: CSATGYNEQFF. The CDR3 bases are TGCAGCGCGACGGGTTACAATGAGCAGTTCTTC.

This clonotype has just a few counts. The rearrangement links TRBV9 to TRBJ1-2, with 7 positions matching TRBD1. From germline, CDR1 is SGDLS and CDR2 YYNGEE. The CDR3 is 14 amino acids. V gave up 6 bases and J gave up 1 base; unmatched junction bases: 6. The CDR3 DNA follows: TGTGCCAGCACCCAGGGACAGAATAACTATGGCTACACCTTC. Its translation is CASTQGQNNYGYTF.

The V and J genes are TRBV6-1 and TRBJ2-7, with 9 bases that match TRBD1. This CDR3 is built from 12 residues. Germline lookup yields CDR1 MNHNS and CDR2 SASEGT. The V gene end was trimmed by 11 bases and the J gene end by 6 bases; junction bases not matched to a gene: 8. The CDR3 nucleotides read TGTGCCTCTCGGGGACAGGGCGGCGAGCAGTACTTC. Encoded protein: CASRGQGGEQYF.

The V gene is TRBV20-1, the J gene TRBJ2-3; no reliable D call. CDR1 and CDR2 (germline): DFQATT, SNEGSKA (reference sequence). This CDR3 has 16 residues. The germline V and J ends were trimmed by 5 bases and 0 bases, with 18 bases remaining between them. The CDR3 coding sequence is TGCAGTGCTGAAACTCAACGGTACTCTAGCACAGATACGCAGTATTTT. Protein sequence: CSAETQRYSSTDTQYF.

The CDR3 reads CASSFFGEETQYF. CDR3 DNA: TGTGCCAGCAGTTTCTTCGGGGAAGAGACCCAGTACTTC. The rearrangement links TRBV27 to TRBJ2-5; tentatively, D is TRBD2 (5 bases). V was cut by 3 bases and J by 3 bases, with 8 bases left in between. Germline CDR1 reads MNHEY; CDR2 reads SMNVEV (reference sequence). The CDR3 has 13 residues.

This clonotype was detected only a few times. This rearrangement joins TRBV15 to TRBJ2-7, with 7 bases matching TRBD2. CDR3 size: 14 residues. Germline lookup yields CDR1 LNHNV and CDR2 YYDKDF (reference sequence). Germline trimming cut 3 bases from V and 9 bases from J; bases unmatched to any gene: 11. CDR3 DNA: TGTGCCACCAGCAGGGAAGTGACTAGCTCACCGCAGTACTTC. This encodes CATSREVTSSPQYF.

The chain combines TRBV5-1 with TRBJ2-2, with 8 nucleotides matching TRBD2. This CDR3 spans 15 amino acids. The germline gives CDR1 SGHRS, CDR2 YFSETQ. The junction had 5 bases not matched to a gene; V was cut back by 1 base and J by 6 bases. CDR3 bases: TGCGCCAGCAGCTTGTCGGGGACTAGTCCCGGGGAGCTGTTTTTT. It is translated as CASSLSGTSPGELFF.

This chain joins TRBV10-3 and TRBJ1-2; the match to TRBD1 covers 7 bases. Germline V gene lookup returns CDR1 ENHRY and CDR2 SYGVKD. The CDR3 has 13 residues. V gave up 6 bases and J gave up 8 bases; unmatched junction bases: 9. The CDR3 region is CAIRIGGADGYTF. The CDR3 nucleotides read TGTGCCATCAGGATAGGGGGCGCAGACGGCTACACCTTC.

The chain couples TRBV12-3 or TRBV12-4 to TRBJ2-4; TRBD1 or TRBD2 may be the D gene (6 bases each). The V gene lost 5 bases and the J gene lost 4 bases, with 12 bases spanning the gap. The CDR3 loop spans 14 amino acids. The CDR3, as DNA: TGTGCCAGCAGTAAAGGGGGGAGTAAAAACATTCAGTACTTC. Protein: CASSKGGSKNIQYF.

This clonotype was detected a few times. The rearrangement joins TRBV4-3 to TRBJ2-5; 9 positions match TRBD1. V gave up 5 bases and J gave up 4 bases; unmatched junction bases: 8. Germline V gene sequence: CDR1 LGHNA, CDR2 YSLEER. This CDR3 comprises 15 residues. The CDR3 DNA sequence: TGCGCCAGCAGCTCTGGACAGGGGAGGGGAGAGACCCAGTACTTC. It specifies CASSSGQGRGETQYF.

V gene TRBV20-1 combines with J gene TRBJ2-1, with D perhaps matching TRBD1 or TRBD2 (5 bases each). CDR1 DFQATT and CDR2 SNEGSKA come from the germline V gene (reference sequence). The CDR3 runs 12 residues. V was pared by 7 bases and J by 9 bases, with 16 bases between. The CDR3 bases are TGCAGTGAGGGTTTAATGAGGGGTGAGCAGTTCTTC. Translation: CSEGLMRGEQFF.

This clonotype was seen repeatedly, ten times or more. The rearrangement links TRBV12-3 or TRBV12-4 to TRBJ1-5, with D uncertain. The CDR3 runs 16 residues. V lost 5 bases and J lost 3, with 17 bases in between. In nucleotides, the CDR3 is TGTGCCAGCAGTCTCTATCCGCTTCAGGCCAATCAGCCCCAGCATTTT. Amino acids: CASSLYPLQANQPQHF.

V usage is TRBV18 and J usage is TRBJ2-7; the match to TRBD1 covers 7 bases. This CDR3 is built from 13 residues. The V and J ends lost 3 bases and 5 bases, in that order; junction bases with no gene match: 4. Germline V gene lookup returns CDR1 KGHSH and CDR2 LQKENI. As DNA, the CDR3 is TGTGCCAGCTCACCGTACAGGGGCGACGAGCAGTACTTC. It yields the protein CASSPYRGDEQYF.

The V call is TRBV29-1, the J call TRBJ1-1; weak D call: TRBD1 (6 bases). Trimming removed 0 bases from V and 3 bases from J, with 11 bases in between. Germline V lookup: CDR1 SQVTM, CDR2 ANQGSEA. The CDR3 contains 14 residues. This chain's CDR3 is CSVEEGNRDTEAFF. The CDR3 DNA sequence: TGCAGCGTTGAAGAAGGGAACAGGGACACTGAAGCTTTCTTT.

There are a few counts of this clonotype. The chain employs TRBV6-5 and TRBJ1-6, with D unclear. CDR1 and CDR2 from the germline V gene are MNHEY and SVGAGI. V dropped 2 bases and J dropped 7 bases, with 6 bases sitting between them. CDR3 length: 13 residues. As DNA, the CDR3 is TGTGCCAGCAGTTACGGTCAAAATTCACCCCTCCACTTT. As protein: CASSYGQNSPLHF.

In the case of this clonotype: The CDR3 carries no conserved terminal phenylalanine or tryptophan, so it likely arises from a read error. The DNA is omitted, as the CDR3 cannot be located on it reliably, and the CDR3 follows TCRdb's listing. The chain is built from TRBV20-1 and TRBJ2-3; TRBD2 was called by the table and not checked on the DNA. Germline V CDR1 and CDR2: DFQATT, SNEGSKA (reference sequence). The CDR3 is 13 residues long, ends included. CDR3 region: CSASPTLLAEAVV.

The V call is TRBV3-1, the J call TRBJ2-1; 7 nucleotides match TRBD2. Germline CDR1 reads LGHDT; CDR2 reads YNNKEL (reference sequence). With V trimmed by 3 bases and J by 15 bases, 8 bases remained unmatched. The CDR3 is made up of 12 amino acids. The CDR3: CASSQSGISTFF. Here the CDR3 DNA reads TGTGCCAGCAGCCAGAGCGGGATTTCGACGTTCTTC.

The CDR3 DNA is TGTGCCAGCAGCCAGACCGGGACGGAATACAATGAGCAGTTCTTC. Translated: CASSQTGTEYNEQFF. The chain links TRBV4-2 to TRBJ2-1; perhaps D is TRBD1 or TRBD2 (5 bases each). The CDR3 covers 15 residues. V lost 3 bases and J 4 bases, leaving 13 bases between the germline ends. Germline V gives CDR1 LGHNA, CDR2 YNFKEQ.